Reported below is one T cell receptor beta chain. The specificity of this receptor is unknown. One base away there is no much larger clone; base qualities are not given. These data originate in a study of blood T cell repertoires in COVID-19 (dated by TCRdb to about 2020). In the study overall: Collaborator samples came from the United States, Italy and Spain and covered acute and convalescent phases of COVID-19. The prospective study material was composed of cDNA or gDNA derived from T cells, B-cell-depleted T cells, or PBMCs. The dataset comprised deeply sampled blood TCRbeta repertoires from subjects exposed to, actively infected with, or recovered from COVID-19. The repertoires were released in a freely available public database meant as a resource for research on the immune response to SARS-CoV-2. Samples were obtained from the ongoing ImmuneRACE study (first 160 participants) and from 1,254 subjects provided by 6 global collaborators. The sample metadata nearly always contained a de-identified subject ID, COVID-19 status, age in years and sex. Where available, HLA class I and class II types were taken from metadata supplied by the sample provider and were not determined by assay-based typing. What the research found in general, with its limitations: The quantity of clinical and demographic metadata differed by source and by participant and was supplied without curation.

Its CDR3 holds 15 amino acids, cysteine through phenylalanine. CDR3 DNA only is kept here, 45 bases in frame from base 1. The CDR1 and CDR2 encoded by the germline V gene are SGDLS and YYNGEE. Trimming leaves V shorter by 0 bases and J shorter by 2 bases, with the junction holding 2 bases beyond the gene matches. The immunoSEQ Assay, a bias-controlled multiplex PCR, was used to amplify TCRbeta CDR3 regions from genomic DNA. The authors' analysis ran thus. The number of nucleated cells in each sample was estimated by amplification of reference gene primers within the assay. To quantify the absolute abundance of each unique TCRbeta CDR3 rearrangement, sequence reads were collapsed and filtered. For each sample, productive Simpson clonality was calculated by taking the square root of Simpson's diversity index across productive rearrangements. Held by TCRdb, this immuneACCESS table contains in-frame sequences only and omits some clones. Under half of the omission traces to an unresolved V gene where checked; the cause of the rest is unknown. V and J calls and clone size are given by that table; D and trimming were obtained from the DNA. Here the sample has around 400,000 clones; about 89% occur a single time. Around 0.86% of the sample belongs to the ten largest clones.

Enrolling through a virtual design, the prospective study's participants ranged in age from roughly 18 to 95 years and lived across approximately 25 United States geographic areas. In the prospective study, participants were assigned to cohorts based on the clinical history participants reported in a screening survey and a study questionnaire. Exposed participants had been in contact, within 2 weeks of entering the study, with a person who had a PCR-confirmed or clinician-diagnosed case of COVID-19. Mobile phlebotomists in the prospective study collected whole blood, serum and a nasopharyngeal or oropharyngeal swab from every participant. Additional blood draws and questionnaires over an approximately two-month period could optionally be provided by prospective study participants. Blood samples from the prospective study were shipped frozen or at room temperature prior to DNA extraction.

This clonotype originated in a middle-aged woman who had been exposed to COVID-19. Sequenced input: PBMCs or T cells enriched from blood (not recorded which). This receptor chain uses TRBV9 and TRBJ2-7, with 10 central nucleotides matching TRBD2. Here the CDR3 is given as CASSVGTSGAYEQYF. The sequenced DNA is TGTGCCAGCAGCGTAGGAACTAGCGGGGCCTACGAGCAGTACTTC.